What follows are 23 T cell receptor beta chains derived from one specimen sequenced in a study of blood T cell repertoires in COVID-19. Profiling relied on immunoSEQ multiplex PCR, and the TCRdb table lists in-frame clones only, not all of them. The table records a few hundred thousand clones, around 86% of them present only once. The specimen was peripheral blood. All receptors derive from a man aged 40-49 years who had recovered from COVID-19.

The V gene is TRBV6-2 or TRBV6-3, the J gene TRBJ1-1; possible D gene TRBD1, 6 bases. Between the trimmed V and J ends, which lost 3 bases and 0 bases, there was a span of 14 bases. CDR1 is MNHEY, CDR2 SVGEGT, per germline. The CDR3 length is 16 residues. In DNA form, the CDR3 reads TGTGCCAGCAGTTATATCCTGGACAGATTGAACACTGAAGCTTTCTTT. Translation: CASSYILDRLNTEAFF.

The rearrangement uses TRBV4-1 and TRBJ1-2; 8 bases are shared with TRBD1. Per the germline V gene, CDR1 is MGHRA and CDR2 is YSYEKL. The CDR3 loop spans 15 amino acids. Trimming cost V 5 bases and J 3 bases; bases outside gene matches: 8. CDR3 sequence: CASSGPNRGDYGYTF. The CDR3, as DNA: TGCGCCAGCAGCGGCCCTAACAGGGGGGACTATGGCTACACCTTC.

The DNA for the CDR3 is TGCGCCAGCAGTCCTAGCGGGGGGGCCGGAAACATTCAGTACTTC. It translates to CASSPSGGAGNIQYF. The chain recombines TRBV4-3 with TRBJ2-4, with TRBD2 identical over 12 bases. This CDR3 comprises 15 residues. V was pared by 6 bases and J by 6 bases, with 6 bases of the junction left unmatched. Germline values: CDR1 LGHNA, CDR2 YSLEER.

This chain joins TRBV7-2 and TRBJ2-7, with D tentatively TRBD2 (6 bases). Trimming left V 6 bases short and J 0 bases short, with 15 bases between. The CDR3 spans 15 residues. Germline V CDR1 and CDR2: SGHTA, FQGNSA. CDR3 residues: CASSNSGFGSYEQYF. CDR3 in DNA: TGTGCCAGCAGTAACAGCGGGTTTGGCTCCTACGAGCAGTACTTC.

The CDR3, as DNA: TGTGCCAGCAGCCAAGATAGGAGAAGGGCTAGCGGGGGACCAGGGGCCTACAATGAGCAGTTCTTC. Residues: CASSQDRRRASGGPGAYNEQFF. V and J are TRBV3-1 (or the pseudogene TRBV3-2) and TRBJ2-1, with 10 bases lining up with TRBD2. The V gene end was trimmed by 0 bases and the J gene end by 2 bases; junction bases not matched to a gene: 19. This CDR3 spans 22 amino acids. Germline loops: CDR1 LGHDT, CDR2 YNNKEL (reference sequence).

The rearrangement joins TRBV7-2 to TRBJ2-2; D gene uncertain. The CDR3 covers 13 residues. The germline V gene has CDR1 SGHTA and CDR2 FQGNSA. V was shortened by 3 bases and J by 4 bases, with 6 bases between the two germline ends. The CDR3 loop is CASSFSSTGELFF. The CDR3 nucleotides read TGTGCCAGCAGCTTTAGCAGCACCGGGGAGCTGTTTTTT.

The chain couples TRBV7-2 to TRBJ2-3, with 8 positions matching TRBD2. CDR3 size: 16 residues. J gave up 5 bases and V 8 bases, and 15 bases lay outside the gene matches. The V gene's germline CDR1 is SGHTA and CDR2 FQGNSA. Here the CDR3 DNA reads TGTGCCAGCCAATTGGCGGGAGGAAGGGGAAGAGATACGCAGTATTTT. It codes for CASQLAGGRGRDTQYF.

The V and J genes are TRBV7-2 and TRBJ1-5, with D hard to call. The germline V and J ends were trimmed by 3 bases and 7 bases, with 13 bases remaining between them. The V gene's germline CDR1 is SGHTA and CDR2 FQGNSA. The CDR3 contains 14 residues. The CDR3 reads CASSFKATYQPQHF. In DNA form, the CDR3 reads TGTGCCAGCAGCTTTAAAGCCACCTACCAGCCCCAGCATTTT.

This clone was seen just once. The V and J genes are TRBV3-1 (or the pseudogene TRBV3-2) and TRBJ2-3, with D hard to call. The germline CDR1 and CDR2 sequences are LGHDT and YNNKEL (reference sequence). The CDR3 runs 14 residues. V lost 4 bases and J 0 bases, leaving 8 bases between the germline ends. The CDR3 spells CASSRMTSTDTQYF. The CDR3 coding sequence is TGTGCCAGCAGCCGAATGACTAGCACAGATACGCAGTATTTT.

V usage is TRBV6-5 and J usage is TRBJ1-3; D is possibly TRBD1 (5 bases). The V gene lost 7 bases and the J gene lost 4 bases, with 17 bases spanning the gap. The CDR3 has 15 amino acids. Germline V CDR1 and CDR2: MNHEY, SVGAGI. This CDR3 reads CASNWGTGSGNTIYF. The CDR3 DNA follows: TGTGCCAGCAACTGGGGAACAGGTTCCGGAAACACCATATATTTT.

The V gene is TRBV7-8, the J gene TRBJ2-7; possibly TRBD1 for D (5 bases). Looked up from germline, CDR1 is SGHVS and CDR2 is FQNEAQ. The CDR3 consists of 16 residues. The V end was cut by 2 bases, the J end by 4 bases, with 18 bases between. The CDR3 coding sequence is TGTGCCAGCAGCTTACTTCGTGCGAGACAGACTTACGAGCAGTACTTC. It encodes CASSLLRARQTYEQYF.

This chain uses TRBV7-3 with TRBJ2-1; 13 bases agree with TRBD2. The CDR3 is 15 amino acids. V was clipped by 5 bases and J by 4 bases; unmatched bases: 2. Germline lookup yields CDR1 SGHTA and CDR2 FQGTGA. In nucleotides, the CDR3 is TGTGCCAGCAGCCCGGGACTAGCGGGATACAATGAGCAGTTCTTC. Its protein is CASSPGLAGYNEQFF.

The chain joins TRBV6-5 to TRBJ1-4; the D gene is possibly TRBD1 (6 bases). This CDR3 comprises 12 residues. V lost 6 bases and J 11 bases, leaving 13 bases between the germline ends. Germline CDR1 MNHEY, CDR2 SVGAGI. The CDR3 loop reads CASSRGGQKLFF. As DNA, the CDR3 is TGTGCCAGCAGCCGGGGGGGGCAGAAACTGTTTTTT.

The chain is built from TRBV5-1 and TRBJ2-7; D might be TRBD2 (5 bases). CDR1 is SGHRS, CDR2 YFSETQ, per germline. There are 15 residues in the CDR3. Trimming took 5 bases from V and 2 from J, leaving 17 bases between them. The CDR3, as DNA: TGCGCCAGCAGAAGTAGCCCCGGGAATCCCTACGAGCAGTACTTC. Amino acids: CASRSSPGNPYEQYF.

This chain joins TRBV7-2 and TRBJ1-5, with D possibly being TRBD1 (6 bases). V shed 5 bases and J shed 2 bases, with 13 bases lying between them. This CDR3 is 15 amino acids long. Germline V gene data show CDR1 as SGHTA and CDR2 as FQGNSA. The CDR3, as DNA: TGTGCCAGCAGCCCACAGGGTTCTGGCAATCAGCCCCAGCATTTT. It encodes CASSPQGSGNQPQHF.

The chain has TRBV19 and TRBJ2-2; tentative D call: TRBD2 (5 bases). There are 16 residues in the CDR3. In germline, CDR1 is LNHDA, CDR2 SQIVND (reference sequence). The V gene lost 1 base and the J gene lost 5 bases, with 14 bases spanning the gap. The CDR3 coding sequence is TGTGCCAGTAGTATAGCTGCCGGACTTTCGACCGGGGAGCTGTTTTTT. Its translation is CASSIAAGLSTGELFF.

The chain uses TRBV6-5 and TRBJ2-7; possible D gene TRBD2, 6 bases. Trimming took 4 bases from V and 1 from J, leaving 11 bases between them. The germline V gene has CDR1 MNHEY and CDR2 SVGAGI. The CDR3 extends over 14 amino acids. The CDR3, as DNA: TGTGCCAGCAGTTGGCGGGACGGATCCTACGAGCAGTACTTC. Protein sequence: CASSWRDGSYEQYF.

This chain uses TRBV16 with TRBJ2-7; D is perhaps TRBD1 (6 bases). Trimming shortened V by 4 bases and J by 4 bases, and 11 bases separated the two germline ends. CDR1 and CDR2 (germline): KGHSY, FQNENV. The CDR3 runs 13 residues. CDR3: CASSPWTVYEQYF. CDR3 sequence (DNA): TGTGCCAGCAGCCCTTGGACAGTTTACGAGCAGTACTTC.

The J gene is TRBJ1-3, the V gene TRBV5-1, with 7 positions matching TRBD1. The J segment lost 0 bases and the V segment lost 4 bases, leaving 7 bases of the junction unmatched. CDR1 and CDR2 from the germline V gene are SGHRS and YFSETQ. The CDR3 is 16 residues long. DNA for the CDR3: TGCGCCAGCAGCGCAGGGGGGACAGCCTCTGGAAACACCATATATTTT. Its translation: CASSAGGTASGNTIYF.

Concerning this clone: At one boundary the junction diverges from the germline segment, which might be a read error. The V gene is TRBV3-1 (or the pseudogene TRBV3-2), the J gene TRBJ2-3; 10 bases fit TRBD2. Germline V lookup: CDR1 LGHDT, CDR2 YNNKEL (reference sequence). This CDR3 comprises 17 residues. CDR3 loop: CAGSQLAGGRGTDTQYF. CDR3 in DNA: TGTGCCGGCAGCCAGTTAGCGGGGGGCAGGGGTACAGATACGCAGTATTTT.

This clone has more than one count but fewer than ten. The chain joins TRBV19 to TRBJ2-1; TRBD2 agrees at 11 bases. After removal of 8 bases from V and 6 bases from J, the junction contained 3 bases not matched to a gene. The CDR3 sequence is 13 residues long. Germline V gene data show CDR1 as LNHDA and CDR2 as SQIVND (reference sequence). Here the CDR3 DNA reads TGTGCCAGTCGACTAGCGGGACCCAATGAGCAGTTCTTC. It encodes CASRLAGPNEQFF.

This chain connects TRBV18 to TRBJ1-4; 9 positions match TRBD1. J lost 5 bases, V lost 3 bases, and 1 base had no gene match. Germline V gene data show CDR1 as KGHSH and CDR2 as LQKENI. The CDR3 extends over 14 amino acids. As DNA, the CDR3 is TGTGCCAGCTCACCCGGGACAGGGAATGAAAAACTGTTTTTT. Translating gives CASSPGTGNEKLFF.

The rearrangement links TRBV7-2 to TRBJ1-6, with 10 nucleotides matching TRBD1. This CDR3 spans 15 amino acids. CDR1 SGHTA and CDR2 FQGNSA come from the germline V gene. V lost 5 bases and J lost 9; bases outside the gene matches: 7. In DNA form, the CDR3 reads TGTGCCAGCAGCCTGGGACAGGGGAGTACTTCACCCCTCCACTTT. Residues: CASSLGQGSTSPLHF.